The 20 T cell receptor beta chains reported below all come from one sample, sequenced in a study of T cell responses to AZD1222 COVID-19 vaccine (TCRdb year 2021). This specimen's time point label, interpreted: about 28 days (+/-7) after the second vaccine dose. To prepare the library, the immunoSEQ multiplex PCR assay was applied. TCRdb carries this immuneACCESS record with in-frame sequences only. Its versions omit some clonotypes, under half of them owing to an unresolved V gene in the studies checked, with the rest unexplained. For this sample the table gives 150,000 to 200,000 clones, of which 90% to 95% were detected only once. Together, the top ten hold approximately 4.6% of the sample. The material was peripheral blood, obtained 28 days after the second AZD1222 dose. These receptors all stem from an adult who received the AZD1222 COVID-19 vaccine.

The rearrangement uses TRBV4-1 and TRBJ1-2; D gene ambiguous. Germline CDR1 MGHRA, CDR2 YSYEKL. The CDR3 has 14 residues. V was cut by 1 base and J by 10 bases, with 16 bases left in between. CDR3 loop: CASSQVVGSVDYTF. CDR3 sequence (DNA): TGCGCCAGCAGCCAAGTTGTCGGCTCCGTCGACTACACCTTC.

This rearrangement joins TRBV30 to TRBJ2-5; 16 bases map to TRBD2. The junction had 8 bases not matched to a gene; V was cut back by 8 bases and J by 5 bases. This CDR3 has 15 residues. Germline CDR1 reads GTSNPN; CDR2 reads SVGIG (reference sequence). The CDR3 region is CAEGLAGGPRETQYF. DNA of the CDR3: TGTGCCGAGGGACTAGCGGGAGGGCCTAGGGAGACCCAGTACTTC.

The CDR3 DNA reads TGTGCCAGCAGCGTAGGTGAAGGGAGGATCCGCTACACCTTC. This sequence encodes CASSVGEGRIRYTF. The V call is TRBV9, the J call TRBJ1-2; D is unclear. Germline CDR1 SGDLS, CDR2 YYNGEE. Trimming pared 0 bases from V and 9 bases from J, leaving 15 bases between. The CDR3 extends over 14 amino acids.

The rearrangement joins TRBV19 to TRBJ1-1; a possible D gene is TRBD1 (5 bases). This CDR3 contains 17 residues. V shed 7 bases and J shed 1 base, with 22 bases lying between them. Germline values: CDR1 LNHDA, CDR2 SQIVND (reference sequence). CDR3 DNA: TGTGCCAGTATCCCCTTTCGGGACTCCCCGAGGAACACTGAAGCTTTCTTT. Translated: CASIPFRDSPRNTEAFF.

This rearrangement joins TRBV11-3 to TRBJ2-1; perhaps TRBD2 as D (6 bases). V lost 4 bases to trimming and J lost 5 bases, with 9 bases between them. The germline V gene encodes CDR1 SGHNT and CDR2 YENEEA. The CDR3 has 13 residues. The CDR3 region has the DNA TGTGCCAGCAGCTCCCAGCGGGACAATGAGCAGTTCTTC. It yields the protein CASSSQRDNEQFF.

J is TRBJ1-4 and V is TRBV11-3; D unresolved. The CDR3 runs 20 residues. The germline CDR1 and CDR2 sequences are SGHNT and YENEEA. Trimming left V 2 bases short and J 4 bases short, with 26 bases between. CDR3 amino acids: CASSLISLRLPPLDNEKLFF. CDR3 nucleotides: TGTGCCAGCAGCTTAATATCTCTCCGCCTCCCACCCCTAGATAATGAAAAACTGTTTTTT.

The chain joins TRBV18 to TRBJ2-7; the match to TRBD1 covers 7 bases. The CDR3 runs to 12 residues. Germline assignment: CDR1 KGHSH and CDR2 LQKENI. J lost 5 bases, V lost 4 bases, and 2 bases had no gene match. CDR3 sequence (DNA): TGTGCCAGCTCACAAGACAGGGACGAGCAGTACTTC. It is translated as CASSQDRDEQYF.

The chain employs TRBV11-3 and TRBJ1-1; D gene uncertain. From germline, CDR1 is SGHNT and CDR2 YENEEA. CDR3 size: 13 residues. V lost 5 bases to trimming and J lost 0 bases, with 7 bases between them. The DNA of the CDR3 is TGTGCCAGCAGCCGGACGGTGAACACTGAAGCTTTCTTT. Encoded protein: CASSRTVNTEAFF.

The rearrangement links TRBV11-2 to TRBJ2-7; 7 nucleotides match TRBD2. The CDR3 contains 15 residues. Trimming cost V 7 bases and J 1 base; bases outside gene matches: 10. Germline values: CDR1 SGHAT, CDR2 FQNNGV. The CDR3 reads CASTSGGSWSYEQYF. CDR3 bases: TGTGCCAGCACCAGTGGCGGGAGCTGGTCCTACGAGCAGTACTTC. The full variable domain, with the rest looked up from reference TRBV11-2 and TRBJ2-7, is EAGVAQSPRYKIIEKRQSVAFWCNPISGHATLYWYQQILGQGPKLLIQFQNNGVVDDSQLPKDRFSAERLKGVDSTLKIQPAKLEDSAVYLCASTSGGSWSYEQYFGPGTRLTVT.

The genes are TRBV5-1 and TRBJ2-7; D perhaps matches TRBD1 (6 bases). V lost 1 base to trimming and J lost 2 bases, with 10 bases between them. There are 14 residues in the CDR3. Germline V gene data show CDR1 as SGHRS and CDR2 as YFSETQ. CDR3 loop: CASSLIPGAYEQYF. The CDR3 bases are TGCGCCAGCAGCTTGATCCCAGGGGCCTACGAGCAGTACTTC.

This sequence joins TRBV4-2 and TRBJ1-1; D not resolved. Germline CDR1 LGHNA, CDR2 YNFKEQ. V gave up 6 bases and J gave up 0 bases, with 8 bases separating them. This CDR3 is 13 amino acids long. CDR3 loop: CASRGQLNTEAFF. CDR3 in DNA: TGTGCCAGCAGAGGGCAGCTGAACACTGAAGCTTTCTTT.

DNA for the CDR3: TGTGCCAGTAGTAGTGGACAGGGGGCGAGACGAAGTCAGCCCCAGCATTTT. Protein sequence: CASSSGQGARRSQPQHF. J is TRBJ1-5 and V is TRBV19, with 11 nucleotides matching TRBD1. The CDR3 covers 17 residues. The germline CDR1 and CDR2 sequences are LNHDA and SQIVND (reference sequence). V was pared by 4 bases and J by 6 bases, with 11 bases of the junction left unmatched. Complete variable domain (other parts from reference TRBV19 and TRBJ1-5): DGGITQSPKYLFRKEGQNVTLSCEQNLNHDAMYWYRQDPGQGLRLIYYSQIVNDFQKGDIAEGYSVSREKKESFPLTVTSAQKNPTAFYLCASSSGQGARRSQPQHFGDGTRLSIL.

J is TRBJ1-1 and V is TRBV2; a possible D gene is TRBD1 (5 bases). CDR3 size: 14 residues. Trimming shortened V by 5 bases and J by 1 base, and 11 bases separated the two germline ends. CDR1 and CDR2 from the germline V gene are SNHLY and FYNNEI. The CDR3 region is CASSRIRANTEAFF. CDR3 coding DNA: TGTGCCAGCAGTCGAATCAGGGCGAACACTGAAGCTTTCTTT.

The chain combines TRBV10-3 with TRBJ1-1; 7 bases agree with TRBD1. CDR1 ENHRY and CDR2 SYGVKD come from the germline V gene. CDR3 length: 13 amino acids. V dropped 8 bases and J dropped 1; count of bases not matched to a gene: 4. The CDR3 nucleotides read TGTGCCATCTCCAGGGGGGGGAACACTGAAGCTTTCTTT. It specifies CAISRGGNTEAFF.

The chain links TRBV7-8 to TRBJ1-5; D uncertain. This CDR3 contains 13 residues. Trimming shortened V by 4 bases and J by 5 bases, and 9 bases separated the two germline ends. Germline values: CDR1 SGHVS, CDR2 FQNEAQ. CDR3 protein: CASSSLQDQPQHF. DNA for the CDR3: TGTGCCAGCAGCTCCCTTCAGGATCAGCCCCAGCATTTT.

The chain employs TRBV5-4 and TRBJ1-2; D is uncertain. CDR3 length: 13 amino acids. With 0 bases removed from V and 4 bases from J, the gap between germline ends came to 7 bases. The germline CDR1 and CDR2 sequences are SGHNT and YYREEE (reference sequence). As DNA, the CDR3 is TGTGCCAGCAGCTTGGACACGATCTATGGCTACACCTTC. Amino acids: CASSLDTIYGYTF. Drawing the rest from reference TRBV5-4 and TRBJ1-2, the complete variable domain is ETGVTQSPTHLIKTRGQQVTLRCSSQSGHNTVSWYQQALGQGPQFIFQYYREEENGRGNFPPRFSGLQFPNYSSELNVNALELDDSALYLCASSLDTIYGYTFGSGTRLTVV.

The J gene is TRBJ2-1, the V gene TRBV11-3, with D possibly TRBD1 on 6 matching bases. Per the germline V gene, CDR1 is SGHNT and CDR2 is YENEEA. Deletions cut 2 bases from V and 3 bases from J, with 17 bases between. The length of the CDR3 is 17 residues. This chain's CDR3 is CASSLPPRTALYNEQFF. The CDR3 DNA sequence: TGTGCCAGCAGCTTACCCCCTCGGACAGCACTCTACAATGAGCAGTTCTTC.

This clone was found a few times. The rearrangement uses TRBV6-1 and TRBJ1-1, with 8 bases that match TRBD1. The V segment lost 2 bases and the J segment 4 bases; nucleotides outside the gene matches: 9. Germline CDR1 reads MNHNS; CDR2 reads SASEGT. The CDR3 contains 16 residues. CDR3 nucleotide sequence: TGTGCCAGCAGTGAATCGGCAGGGGGCGAGAGCACTGAAGCTTTCTTT. Residues: CASSESAGGESTEAFF.

The table lists this clone with a few counts. The chain joins TRBV6-4 to TRBJ2-3, with D hard to call. Germline lookup yields CDR1 MRHNA and CDR2 SNTAGT. Trimming removed 7 bases at V and 2 bases at J, with 13 bases between. This CDR3 has 14 residues. The CDR3 is CASKHRHDTDTQYF. CDR3 DNA: TGTGCCAGCAAACATCGTCACGACACAGATACGCAGTATTTT.

The V gene is TRBV18, the J gene TRBJ2-2; 8 bases align to TRBD1. The CDR3 spans 16 residues. CDR1 and CDR2 from the germline V gene are KGHSH and LQKENI. V trimming: 5 bases; J trimming: 0 bases; junction bases outside the gene matches: 5. The CDR3: CASSTNRGSNTGELFF. CDR3 sequence (DNA): TGTGCCAGCTCAACGAACAGGGGGTCGAACACCGGGGAGCTGTTTTTT.